Here is one T cell receptor (beta chain) with its context. This specimen belongs to a study of blood T cell repertoires in COVID-19. Study-level information: The samples span acute and convalescent COVID-19 from the United States, Italy and Spain.

In the original workflow: Amplification of reference gene primers was used by the study to estimate nucleated cell counts. Clones were read by immunoSEQ multiplex PCR, and TCRdb kept only the in-frame ones, dropping some. The DNA was the basis for D and trimming; V, J and clone size are from that table. The table records hundreds of thousands of clones, approximately 88% of them present only once. Germline V CDR1 and CDR2: PRHDT, FYEKMQ (reference sequence). The V and J ends lost 0 bases and 9 bases, in that order; junction bases with no gene match: 7. This CDR3 comprises 15 residues. This study enrolled people aged about 18 to 100 from under 25 US geographic areas. Participants were placed into cohorts based on the clinical history they reported.

The chain employs TRBV13 and TRBJ1-4; TRBD1 agrees at 7 bases. This sequence originates from a woman aged 30 to 39 who had recovered from COVID-19. Sequencing was done on a sample of PBMCs or T cells enriched from blood (not recorded which). CDR3 in DNA: TGTGCCAGCAGCTTAGGCCAGGGGGGTACGAAAAAACTGTTTTTT. Protein: CASSLGQGGTKKLFF.